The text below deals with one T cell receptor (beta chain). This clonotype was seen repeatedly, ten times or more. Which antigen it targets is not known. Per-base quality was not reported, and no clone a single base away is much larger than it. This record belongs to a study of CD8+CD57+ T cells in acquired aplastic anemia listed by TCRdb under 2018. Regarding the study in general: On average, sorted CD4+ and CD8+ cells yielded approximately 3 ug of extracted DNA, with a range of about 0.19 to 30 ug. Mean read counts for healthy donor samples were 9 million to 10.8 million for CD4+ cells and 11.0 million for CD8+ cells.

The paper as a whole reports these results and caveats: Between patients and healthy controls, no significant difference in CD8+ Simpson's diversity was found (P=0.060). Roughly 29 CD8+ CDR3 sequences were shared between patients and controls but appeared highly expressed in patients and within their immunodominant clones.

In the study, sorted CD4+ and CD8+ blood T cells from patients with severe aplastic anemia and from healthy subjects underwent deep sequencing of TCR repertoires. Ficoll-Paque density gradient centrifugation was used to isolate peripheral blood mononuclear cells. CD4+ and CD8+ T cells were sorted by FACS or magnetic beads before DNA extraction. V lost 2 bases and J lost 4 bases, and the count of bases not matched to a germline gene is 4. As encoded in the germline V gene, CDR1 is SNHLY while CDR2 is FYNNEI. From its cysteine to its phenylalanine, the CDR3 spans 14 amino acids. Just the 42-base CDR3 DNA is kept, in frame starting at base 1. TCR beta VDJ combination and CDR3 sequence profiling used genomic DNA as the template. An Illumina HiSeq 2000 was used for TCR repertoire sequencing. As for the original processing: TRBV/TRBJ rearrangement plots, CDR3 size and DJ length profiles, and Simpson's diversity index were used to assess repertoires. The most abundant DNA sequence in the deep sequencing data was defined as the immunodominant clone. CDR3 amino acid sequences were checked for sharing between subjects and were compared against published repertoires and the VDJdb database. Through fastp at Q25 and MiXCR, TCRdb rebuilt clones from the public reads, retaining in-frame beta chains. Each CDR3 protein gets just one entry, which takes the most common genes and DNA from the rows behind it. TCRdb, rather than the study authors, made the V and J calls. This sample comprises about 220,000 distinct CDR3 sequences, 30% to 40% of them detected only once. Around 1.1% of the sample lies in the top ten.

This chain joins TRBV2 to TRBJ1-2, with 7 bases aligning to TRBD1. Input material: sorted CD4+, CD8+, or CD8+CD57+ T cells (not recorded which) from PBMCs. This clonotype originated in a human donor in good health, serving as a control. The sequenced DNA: TGTGCCAGCAGTGAATCCGGGACAGCCTATGGCTACACCTTC. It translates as CASSESGTAYGYTF.